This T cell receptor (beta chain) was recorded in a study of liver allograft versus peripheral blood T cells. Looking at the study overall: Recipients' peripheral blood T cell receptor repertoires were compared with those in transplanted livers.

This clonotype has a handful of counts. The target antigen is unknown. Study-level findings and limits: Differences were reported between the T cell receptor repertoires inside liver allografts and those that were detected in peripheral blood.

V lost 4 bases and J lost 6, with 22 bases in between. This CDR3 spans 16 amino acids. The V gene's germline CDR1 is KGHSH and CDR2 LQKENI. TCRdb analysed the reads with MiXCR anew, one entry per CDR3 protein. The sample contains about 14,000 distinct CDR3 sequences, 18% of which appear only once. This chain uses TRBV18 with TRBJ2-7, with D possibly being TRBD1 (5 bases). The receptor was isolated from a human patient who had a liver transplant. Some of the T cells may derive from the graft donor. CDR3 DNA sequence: TGTGCCAGCTCACTCAAGACAGCCTCGAGAAATTCCGAGCAGTACTTC. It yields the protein CASSLKTASRNSEQYF. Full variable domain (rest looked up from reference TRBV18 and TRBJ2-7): NAGVMQNPRHLVRRRGQEARLRCSPMKGHSHVYWYRQLPEEGLKFMVYLQKENIIDESGMPKERFSAEFPKEGPSILRIQQVVRGDSAAYFCASSLKTASRNSEQYFGPGTRLTVT.